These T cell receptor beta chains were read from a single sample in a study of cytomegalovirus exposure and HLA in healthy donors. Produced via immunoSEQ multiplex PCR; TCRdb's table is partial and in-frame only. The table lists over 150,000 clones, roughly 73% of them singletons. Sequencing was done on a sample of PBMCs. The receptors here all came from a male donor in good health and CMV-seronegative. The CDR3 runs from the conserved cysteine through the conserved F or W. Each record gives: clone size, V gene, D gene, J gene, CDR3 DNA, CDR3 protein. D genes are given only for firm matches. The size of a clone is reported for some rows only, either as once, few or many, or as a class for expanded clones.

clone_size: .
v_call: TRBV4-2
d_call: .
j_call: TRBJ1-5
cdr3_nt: TGTGCCAGCAGCCCTATCGGGTACAATCAGCCCCAGCATTTT
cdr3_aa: CASSPIGYNQPQHF

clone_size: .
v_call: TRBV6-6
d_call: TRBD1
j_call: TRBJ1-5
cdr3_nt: TGTGCCAGCAGGGCCCGGGACAGGGGCTTTAATCAGCCCCAGCATTTT
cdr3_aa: CASRARDRGFNQPQHF

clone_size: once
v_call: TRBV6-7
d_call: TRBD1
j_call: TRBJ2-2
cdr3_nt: TGTGCCAGCAGTTTCTTCTCCGGGACAGGGAACACCGGGGAGCTGTTTTTT
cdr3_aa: CASSFFSGTGNTGELFF

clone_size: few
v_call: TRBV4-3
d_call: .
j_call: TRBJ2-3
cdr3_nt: TGCGCCAGCAGCCAAGTCGCTCTAGAGGGTACGCAGTATTTT
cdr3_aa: CASSQVALEGTQYF

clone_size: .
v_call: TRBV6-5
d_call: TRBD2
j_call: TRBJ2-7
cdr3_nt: TGTGCCAGCAGTAAGCGGGGGGGCCTAGAGCAGTACTTC
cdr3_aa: CASSKRGGLEQYF

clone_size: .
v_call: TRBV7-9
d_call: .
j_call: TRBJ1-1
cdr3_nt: TGTGCCAGCAGCTTACGGGGGAGAGGGACTGAAGCTTTCTTT
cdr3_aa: CASSLRGRGTEAFF

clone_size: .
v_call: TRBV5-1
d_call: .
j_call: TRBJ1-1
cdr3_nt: TGCGCCAGCAGCCTAGCCTCCCGGGGTAGGAGCACTGAAGCTTTCTTT
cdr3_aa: CASSLASRGRSTEAFF

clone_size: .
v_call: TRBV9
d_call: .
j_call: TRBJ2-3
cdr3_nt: TGTGCCAGCAGCGTGAGGGCTGGGGGGAACACAGATACGCAGTATTTT
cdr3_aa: CASSVRAGGNTDTQYF

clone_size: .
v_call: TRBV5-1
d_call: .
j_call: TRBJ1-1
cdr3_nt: TGCGCCAGCAGCCAGACAGCGAACACTGAAGCTTTCTTT
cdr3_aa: CASSQTANTEAFF

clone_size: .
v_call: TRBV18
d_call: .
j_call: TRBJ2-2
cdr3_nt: TGTGCCAGCTCATTAGGGAGAGCCGGGGAGCTGTTTTTT
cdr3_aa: CASSLGRAGELFF

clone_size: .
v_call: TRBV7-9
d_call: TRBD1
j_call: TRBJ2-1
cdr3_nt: TGTGCCAGCAGCACCTCCGGGACAGGGTCGGCTGAGCAGTTCTTC
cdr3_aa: CASSTSGTGSAEQFF

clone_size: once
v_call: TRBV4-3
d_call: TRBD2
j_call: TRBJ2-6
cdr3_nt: TGCGCCAGCAGCCAATTCCCTACTAGCGGGAGGACTCCCGGCTCTGGGGCCAACGTCCTGACTTTC
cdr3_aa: CASSQFPTSGRTPGSGANVLTF

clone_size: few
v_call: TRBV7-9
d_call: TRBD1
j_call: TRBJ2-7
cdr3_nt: TGTGCCAGCAGCCCGCCGGGACAGGGAGCCTACGAGCAGTACTTC
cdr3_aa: CASSPPGQGAYEQYF

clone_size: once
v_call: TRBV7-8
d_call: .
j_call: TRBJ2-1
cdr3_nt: TGTGCCAGCAGCTACCGTTATCTTAGCTCCTACAATGAGCAGTTCTTC
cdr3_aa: CASSYRYLSSYNEQFF

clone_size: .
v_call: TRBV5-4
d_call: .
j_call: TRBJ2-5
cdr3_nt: TGTGCCAGCAGCCAACAGGGTGACCAAGAGACCCAGTACTTC
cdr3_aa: CASSQQGDQETQYF

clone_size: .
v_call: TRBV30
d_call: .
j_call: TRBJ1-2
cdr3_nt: TGTGCCTGGAGCGAGGGCTACTATGGCTACACCTTC
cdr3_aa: CAWSEGYYGYTF

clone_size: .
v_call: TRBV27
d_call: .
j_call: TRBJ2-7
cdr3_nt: TGTGCCAGCGTGCGCCGTACAGGATACTACGAGCAGTACTTC
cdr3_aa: CASVRRTGYYEQYF

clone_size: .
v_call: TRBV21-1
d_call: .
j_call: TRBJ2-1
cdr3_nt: TGTGCCAGCAGCCTTAGCGGGGGGGATAGTTATGAGCAGTTCTTC
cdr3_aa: CASSLSGGDSYEQFF

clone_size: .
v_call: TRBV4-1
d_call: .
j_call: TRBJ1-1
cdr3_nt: TGCGCCAGCAGCCATATCAACAGCAACACTGAAGCTTTCTTT
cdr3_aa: CASSHINSNTEAFF

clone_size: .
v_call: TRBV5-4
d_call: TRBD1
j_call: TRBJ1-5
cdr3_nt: TGTGCCAGCAGCTTTGGGACAGGGAATCAGCCCCAGCATTTT
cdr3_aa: CASSFGTGNQPQHF

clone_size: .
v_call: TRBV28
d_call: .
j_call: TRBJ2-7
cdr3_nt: TGTGCCAGCAGTCCACGTGGGAGGCCCTCCTACGAGCAGTACTTC
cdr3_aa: CASSPRGRPSYEQYF

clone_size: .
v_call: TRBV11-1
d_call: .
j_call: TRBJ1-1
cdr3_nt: TGTGCCAGCAGCTCGGACAGATACACTGAAGCTTTCTTT
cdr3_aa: CASSSDRYTEAFF

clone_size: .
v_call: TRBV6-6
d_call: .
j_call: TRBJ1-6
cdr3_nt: TGTGCCAGCAGTTCGTCACTTAAGGGGTTTAGCTCACCCCTCCACTTT
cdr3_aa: CASSSSLKGFSSPLHF

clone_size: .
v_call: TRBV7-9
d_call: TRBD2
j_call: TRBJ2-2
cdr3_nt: TGTGCCAGCAGCTTAGTTTTCCGGACTAGCGGGAGGATCGGGGAGCTGTTTTTT
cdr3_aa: CASSLVFRTSGRIGELFF

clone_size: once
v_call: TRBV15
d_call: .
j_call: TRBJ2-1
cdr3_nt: TGTGCCACCAGCAGAGGTAGGGGGTCTTATCGGGAGCAGTTCTTC
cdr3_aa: CATSRGRGSYREQFF

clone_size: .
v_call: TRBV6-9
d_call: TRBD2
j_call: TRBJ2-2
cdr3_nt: TGTGCCAGCAGTCCCCGACTAGCGGGGAGGAACACCGGGGAGCTGTTTTTT
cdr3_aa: CASSPRLAGRNTGELFF

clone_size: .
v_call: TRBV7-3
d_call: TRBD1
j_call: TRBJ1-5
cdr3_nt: TGTGCCAGCAGCTCCCCCGGGACAGGGGGCAGGGATAGCAATCAGCCCCAGCATTTT
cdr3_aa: CASSSPGTGGRDSNQPQHF

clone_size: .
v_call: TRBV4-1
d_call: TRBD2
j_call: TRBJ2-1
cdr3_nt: TGCGCCAGCAGCCAAGACGGCGGGAGGGCCGGGAATAACGAGCAGTTCTTC
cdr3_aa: CASSQDGGRAGNNEQFF

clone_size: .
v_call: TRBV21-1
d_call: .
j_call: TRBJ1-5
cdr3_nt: TGTGCCAGCAGCAAAAGCAAGGGGTCCGGGCCCCAGCATTTT
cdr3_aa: CASSKSKGSGPQHF

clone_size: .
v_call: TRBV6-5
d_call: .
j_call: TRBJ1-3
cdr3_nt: TGTGCCAGCAGGCCGTGGTTTAGCTCTGGAAACACCATATATTTT
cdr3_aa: CASRPWFSSGNTIYF

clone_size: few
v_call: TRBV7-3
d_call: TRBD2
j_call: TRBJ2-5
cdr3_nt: TGTGCCAGCAGCTTAGCGGGAGGAGAGACCCAGTACTTC
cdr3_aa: CASSLAGGETQYF

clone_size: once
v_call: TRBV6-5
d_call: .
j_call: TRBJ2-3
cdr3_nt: TGTGCCAGCAGTTACCAACTCAACACAGATACGCAGTATTTT
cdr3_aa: CASSYQLNTDTQYF

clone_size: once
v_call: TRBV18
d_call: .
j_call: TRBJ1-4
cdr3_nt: TGTGCCAGCTCCCCGGGGTTGGCTAATGAAAAACTGTTTTTT
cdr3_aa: CASSPGLANEKLFF

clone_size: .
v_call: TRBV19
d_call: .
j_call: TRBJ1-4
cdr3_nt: TGTGCCAGTGAAAGGGGTGAAAAACTGTTTTTT
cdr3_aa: CASERGEKLFF

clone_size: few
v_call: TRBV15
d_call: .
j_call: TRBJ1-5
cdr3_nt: TGTGCCACCAGCAGGGAGTCGGCCAGCAGTCGGAATCAGCCCCAGCATTTT
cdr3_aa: CATSRESASSRNQPQHF

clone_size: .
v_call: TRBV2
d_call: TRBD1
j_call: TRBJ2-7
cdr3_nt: TGTGCCAGCAGGGGACAGCTGACCTCCTACGAGCAGTACTTC
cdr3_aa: CASRGQLTSYEQYF

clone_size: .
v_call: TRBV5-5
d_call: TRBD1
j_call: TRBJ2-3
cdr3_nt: TGTGCCAGCAGCCGCGGACAGGGGGCAGATACGCAGTATTTT
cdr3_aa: CASSRGQGADTQYF

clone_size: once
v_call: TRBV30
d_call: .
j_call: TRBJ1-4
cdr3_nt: TGTGCCGGGACCCGGGGGGGGGCAGGGGAAAAACTGTTTTTT
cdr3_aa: CAGTRGGAGEKLFF

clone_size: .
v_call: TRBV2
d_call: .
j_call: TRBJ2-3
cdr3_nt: TGTGCCAGCAGGGCCGCGGGGTCGGGCACAGATACGCAGTATTTT
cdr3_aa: CASRAAGSGTDTQYF

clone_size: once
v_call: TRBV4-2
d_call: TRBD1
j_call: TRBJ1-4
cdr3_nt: TGTGCCAGCAGCCAAGTCGACAGGGATAATGAAAAACTGTTTTTT
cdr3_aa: CASSQVDRDNEKLFF

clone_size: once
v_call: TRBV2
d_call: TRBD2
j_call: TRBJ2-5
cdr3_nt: TGTGCCAGCAGTTGGCGGGGGGTACGAGAGACCCAGTACTTC
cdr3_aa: CASSWRGVRETQYF

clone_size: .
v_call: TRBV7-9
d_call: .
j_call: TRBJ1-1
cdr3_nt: TGTGCCAGCAGCTTCGGGGACACTGAAGCTTTCTTT
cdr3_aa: CASSFGDTEAFF

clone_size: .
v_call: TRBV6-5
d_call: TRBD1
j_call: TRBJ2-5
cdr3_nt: TGTGCCAGCAGCCGACAGGGGGCTGTATGGGAGACCCAGTACTTC
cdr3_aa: CASSRQGAVWETQYF

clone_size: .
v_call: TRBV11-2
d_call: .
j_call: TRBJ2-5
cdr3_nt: TGTGCCAGCAGCTTAATTACTGGGACCCAGTACTTC
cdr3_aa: CASSLITGTQYF

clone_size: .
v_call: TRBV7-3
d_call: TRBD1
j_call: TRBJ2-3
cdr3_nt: TGTGCCAGCAGCTTCGACAGGGCCGATACGCAGTATTTT
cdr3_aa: CASSFDRADTQYF

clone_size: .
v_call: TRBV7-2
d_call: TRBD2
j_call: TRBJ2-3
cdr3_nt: TGTGCCAGCAGCCGGATCCCTCCGGGGGGGAGCACAGATACGCAGTATTTT
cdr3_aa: CASSRIPPGGSTDTQYF

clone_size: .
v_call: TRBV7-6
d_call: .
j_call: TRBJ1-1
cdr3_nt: TGTGCCAGCAGCCCAAAACAGATGAACACTGAAGCTTTCTTT
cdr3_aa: CASSPKQMNTEAFF

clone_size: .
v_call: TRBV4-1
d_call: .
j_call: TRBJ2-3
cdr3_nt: TGCGCCAGCAGCCAGGGAGCCCGGAGCACAGATACGCAGTATTTT
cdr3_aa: CASSQGARSTDTQYF

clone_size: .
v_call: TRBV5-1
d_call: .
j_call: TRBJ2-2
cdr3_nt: TGCGCCAGCAGCTCCGCCATCCAGGCGAACACCGGGGAGCTGTTTTTT
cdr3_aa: CASSSAIQANTGELFF

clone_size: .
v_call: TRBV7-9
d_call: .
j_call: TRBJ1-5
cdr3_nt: TGTGCCAGCAGCTTAGGCTTGGGGACTGGGAATCAGCCCCAGCATTTT
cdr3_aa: CASSLGLGTGNQPQHF

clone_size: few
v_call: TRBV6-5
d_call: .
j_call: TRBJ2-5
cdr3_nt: TGTGCCAGCAGTTCCGCGGAGGGTGGCGAGACCCAGTACTTC
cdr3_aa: CASSSAEGGETQYF

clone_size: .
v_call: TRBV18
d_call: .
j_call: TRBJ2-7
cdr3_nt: TGTGCCAGCTCACTAGACACCTCCTCCTACGGGCAGTACTTC
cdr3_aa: CASSLDTSSYGQYF

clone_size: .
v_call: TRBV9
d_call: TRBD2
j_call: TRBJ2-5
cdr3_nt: TGTGCCAGCAGCGCGACTAGCGGGGGGGCAGAGACCCAGTACTTC
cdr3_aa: CASSATSGGAETQYF

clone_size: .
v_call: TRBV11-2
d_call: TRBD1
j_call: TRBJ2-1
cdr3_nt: TGTGCCAGCAGCTTCAGCGGGACAGGGGGAGGTGAGCAGTTCTTC
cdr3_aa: CASSFSGTGGGEQFF